This entry describes one T cell receptor beta chain. The antigen remains undetermined. Relative to the germline gene, one junction end is altered; a read error may explain this. The sample comes from a study of T-cell reconstitution after alpha-beta-depleted transplantation in children. Study-wide results and limits: Alpha-beta T cells about two months after transplant reportedly derived from several hundred expanded graft clones. Fresh T-cell production supplied most of the T-cell counts and diversity seen one year after transplant. Some patients showed high day-60 TCRbeta diversity, which derived from surviving recipient T cells and thymic progenitors.

Preparation of the TCRbeta library was carried out with unique molecular identifiers. TCRdb redid the calling of the PCR reads with MiXCR, one entry per CDR3 protein. The sample consists of about 150,000 distinct CDR3 sequences, approximately 10% of them appearing once. There are 18 residues in the CDR3. The specimen was PBMCs, collected before TCRalphabeta/CD19-depleted stem cell transplant. The V gene is TRBV12-3 or TRBV12-4, the J gene TRBJ2-7; either TRBD1 or TRBD2 may supply D (5 bases each). The clonotype originates from a boy younger than 10 with acute myeloid leukemia, due to receive a stem cell transplant. The CDR3, as DNA: TGTACCAGCAGTTTAGAGGGCCCCGGACAATGGGGCTCCTACGAGCAGTACTTC. It translates to CTSSLEGPGQWGSYEQYF.